This TCR beta chain was sequenced in a study of regulatory dendritic cells for organ transplantation listed by TCRdb under 2017. At the level of the whole study: Before and after allostimulation with regulatory or mature dendritic cells, TCRbeta repertoires were sequenced from sorted naive and memory CD4+ and CD8+ T cells. What the study reported, not specific to this receptor: Among the resting subsets, memory CD8+ T cells contained the most alloreactive TCR clonotypes. Sequencing was done in only a couple of subjects, and the authors reported considerable heterogeneity between individuals in the alloreactive memory CD8+ T cell pool. The repertoires of naive CD4+ and CD8+ T cells were highly diverse, while memory cell repertoires were less diverse, with memory CD8+ cells being the most oligoclonal. Expansion of memory CD8+ clones was induced by allostimulation in both subjects, but more limited expansion appeared to be induced by regulatory dendritic cells than by mature dendritic cells.

Comments on this clone: Its antigen is not yet known. Within one base of it there is no much larger clone, and no base qualities were kept.

FACS was used to sort naive T cells as CD45RA+ cells and memory T cells as CD45RO+ CD4+ or CD8+ cells. T cells for TCR sequencing came from a couple of healthy control subjects. Unstimulated sorted T cell subsets served as baseline controls for the mixed lymphocyte reactions. The Qiagen DNeasy Blood & Tissue Kit was used to extract genomic DNA. Looking up the germline V gene yields CDR1 SGHDT and CDR2 YYEEEE. Compared with germline, V lacks 2 bases and J lacks 8 bases; bases without a gene match: 5. The CDR3 starts with the cysteine, ends with the phenylalanine, and has 14 residues. Just CDR3 DNA is preserved here, 42 bases in frame from base 1. TCRbeta CDR3 regions were amplified by multiplexed two-step PCR using Vbeta-specific forward primers and Jbeta-specific reverse primers. Through the immunoSEQ service, the TCRbeta libraries were run on an Illumina instrument for sequencing. Per the authors' processing: V, D and J genes were assigned using IMGT annotation, and counts were corrected for multiplex PCR bias using synthetic CDR3 analogues. In the immunoSEQ Analyzer, repertoire clonality was calculated as one minus normalized Shannon entropy. Fisher's exact test with Benjamini-Hochberg false discovery rate control was used to define clonal expansion, with two-tailed P<0.01. Sourced from immuneACCESS, this table was stored by TCRdb with only in-frame sequences that have V and J called. A share of the clones is absent; for the studies checked, an unresolved V gene accounts for under half, and the remainder has no known explanation. The DNA gave D and trimming, while V, J and clone size come from that table. The sample profile shows under 35,000 clones; approximately 77% of them were found once. Roughly 0.4% of the sample is taken by the ten largest.

This chain is built from TRBV5-6 and TRBJ1-3, with 9 junctional bases fitting TRBD1. What was sequenced was naive CD8+ T cells from blood. The label giving this sample's cell subset or site can be read as: CD45RA+ naive T cells. The receptor's source is a human donor in good health. CDR3 sequence: CASSFGTGIYTIYF. The DNA sequence follows: TGTGCCAGCAGCTTCGGGACAGGGATATACACCATATATTTT.